The T cell receptor beta chain under discussion was sequenced for a study of blood T cell repertoires in COVID-19. This clone was seen a single time. This CDR3 has 15 residues. Losses at the gene ends were 7 bases for V and 5 bases for J; bases not matched to a gene: 7. Germline CDR1 reads MNHEY; CDR2 reads SVGAGI. Original data processing: Reference gene primer amplification gave nucleated cell count estimates. The table came from immunoSEQ multiplex PCR; TCRdb's copy has only in-frame clones and leaves some out. V and J calls and clone size are those listed in that table; D and trimming were worked out from the DNA. The top ten hold around 9% of the sample, which has about 210,000 clones, over 75% seen once.

Material for sequencing was PBMCs or T cells enriched from blood (not recorded which). V usage is TRBV6-5 and J usage is TRBJ2-1, with TRBD2 matching 11 bases. The clonotype was recovered from a man aged 35 to 55 who had recovered from COVID-19. CDR3 loop: CASMTGTSGHNEQFF. DNA for the CDR3: TGTGCCAGCATGACCGGGACTAGCGGCCACAATGAGCAGTTCTTC.